This passage covers 27 T cell receptor beta chains from one sample sequenced in a study of CD8+ T cells in alopecia areata. Extracted from the samples, RNA was reverse transcribed into cDNA to serve as the sequencing template. Only in-frame clones appear in the TCRdb table, and some are missing; sequencing was by immunoSEQ multiplex PCR. The table includes 200,000 to 250,000 clones, around 62% detected once. Sequencing was performed on CD4+ T cells sorted from blood, taken at week 0. These receptors all stem from a human donor with alopecia areata.

The chain links TRBV29-1 to TRBJ1-2; 9 positions match TRBD1. V shed 7 bases and J 7 bases; nucleotides not matched to a gene: 10. Germline CDR1 is SQVTM and CDR2 is ANQGSEA. The CDR3 spans 13 residues. CDR3 loop: CSAGPDRGGGYTF. CDR3 nucleotides: TGCAGCGCCGGCCCCGACAGGGGGGGTGGCTACACCTTC.

This clone was observed a single time. The chain is built from TRBV5-1 and TRBJ2-5; 9 nucleotides match TRBD2. The V segment lost 6 bases and the J segment 2 bases; nucleotides outside the gene matches: 5. Germline V CDR1 and CDR2: SGHRS, YFSETQ. The CDR3 runs 14 residues. For the CDR3, the DNA is TGCGCCAGCACCCCGACTAGCGGACAAGAGACCCAGTACTTC. Translating gives CASTPTSGQETQYF. Variable domain in full (rest from reference TRBV5-1 and TRBJ2-5): KAGVTQTPRYLIKTRGQQVTLSCSPISGHRSVSWYQQTPGQGLQFLFEYFSETQRNKGNFPGRFSGRQFSNSRSEMNVSTLELGDSALYLCASTPTSGQETQYFGPGTRLLVL.

V gene TRBV29-1 combines with J gene TRBJ1-4; tentatively, D is TRBD1 (6 bases). Trimming removed 7 bases at V and 8 bases at J, with 14 bases between. This CDR3 has 12 residues. Germline V CDR1 and CDR2: SQVTM, ANQGSEA. This CDR3 is CSGRDTGEKLFF. CDR3 nucleotides: TGCAGCGGCCGGGACACTGGGGAAAAACTGTTTTTT.

This clone showed up just a few times. This sequence joins TRBV11-3 and TRBJ2-1; tentative D call: TRBD1 (5 bases). The CDR3 spans 11 residues. V lost 1 base and J 15 bases, leaving 10 bases between the germline ends. CDR1 is SGHNT and CDR2 is YENEEA in the germline V gene. As DNA, the CDR3 is TGTGCCAGCAGCTTAGGCAGGGATTTGTTCTTC. It translates to CASSLGRDLFF. Looking up the rest from reference TRBV11-3 and TRBJ2-1 gives the full variable domain: EAGVVQSPRYKIIEKKQPVAFWCNPISGHNTLYWYLQNLGQGPELLIRYENEEAVDDSQLPKDRFSAERLKGVDSTLKIQPAELGDSAVYLCASSLGRDLFFGPGTRLTVL.

The chain carries TRBV29-1 and TRBJ1-6; D is undetermined. The CDR3 runs to 13 residues. Looked up from germline, CDR1 is SQVTM and CDR2 is ANQGSEA. Trimming stripped 6 bases from V and 8 bases from J, with 14 bases between. The CDR3 loop is CSVSWDYDSPLHF. In nucleotides, the CDR3 is TGCAGCGTCTCCTGGGATTACGATTCACCCCTCCACTTT.

The rearrangement joins TRBV15 to TRBJ2-1; D remains ambiguous. This CDR3 is 15 amino acids long. V lost 0 bases to trimming and J lost 5 bases, with 11 bases between them. Germline V gene sequence: CDR1 LNHNV, CDR2 YYDKDF (reference sequence). The CDR3 DNA reads TGTGCCACCAGCAGAGACCTCCTCGTGGACAATGAGCAGTTCTTC. Its protein product is CATSRDLLVDNEQFF.

The chain links TRBV7-9 to TRBJ2-1; D is unclear. The V gene's germline CDR1 is SEHNR and CDR2 FQNEAQ (reference sequence). The CDR3 loop spans 16 amino acids. Deletions cut 5 bases from V and 2 bases from J, with 16 bases between. CDR3 DNA sequence: TGTGCCAGCAGCCCCTCCAGAACAAGAACCTACAATGAGCAGTTCTTC. Its translation: CASSPSRTRTYNEQFF.

This clone appeared many times. This chain links TRBV7-9 with TRBJ2-1; D is unresolved. Germline V gene data show CDR1 as SEHNR and CDR2 as FQNEAQ (reference sequence). The length of the CDR3 is 11 residues. V was cut by 7 bases and J by 5 bases, with 6 bases left in between. DNA for the CDR3: TGTGCCAGCAACTTCCACAATGAGCAGTTCTTC. Protein product: CASNFHNEQFF.

This clone was observed a handful of times. V is TRBV15 and J is TRBJ1-5; maybe TRBD1 (5 bases). The CDR3 is 15 amino acids. Germline assignment: CDR1 LNHNV and CDR2 YYDKDF (reference sequence). V shed 0 bases and J shed 3 bases, with 9 bases lying between them. In nucleotides, the CDR3 is TGTGCCACCAGCAGAGACAGGGTCTCCAATCAGCCCCAGCATTTT. Its protein product is CATSRDRVSNQPQHF.

The chain joins TRBV2 to TRBJ1-5; D remains unclear. The CDR3 totals 15 residues. The V and J ends lost 3 bases and 2 bases respectively, with 11 bases between them. Germline-derived CDR1 and CDR2 are SNHLY and FYNNEI. CDR3 bases: TGTGCCAGCAGTGATGGCGGGGTGGGCAATCAGCCCCAGCATTTT. Protein: CASSDGGVGNQPQHF. Based on the CDR3 plus reference TRBV2 and TRBJ1-5, the full variable domain is EPEVTQTPSHQVTQMGQEVILRCVPISNHLYFYWYRQILGQKVEFLVSFYNNEISEKSEIFDDQFSVERPDGSNFTLKIRSTKLEDSAMYFCASSDGGVGNQPQHFGDGTRLSIL.

The CDR3 bases are TGTGCCTCTCGGTTTAACCTGTACAATGAGCAGTTCTTC. This codes for CASRFNLYNEQFF. This chain joins TRBV30 and TRBJ2-1; D gene uncertain. The V and J ends lost 7 bases and 4 bases respectively, with 14 bases between them. CDR3 length: 13 amino acids. Per germline, CDR1 GTSNPN and CDR2 SVGIG (reference sequence).

V usage is TRBV2 and J usage is TRBJ2-2; D might be TRBD2 (5 bases). This CDR3 spans 13 amino acids. Germline lookup yields CDR1 SNHLY and CDR2 FYNNEI. V dropped 3 bases and J dropped 4 bases, with 6 bases sitting between them. The CDR3 loop reads CASSDGGTGELFF. CDR3 coding DNA: TGTGCCAGCAGTGACGGAGGCACCGGGGAGCTGTTTTTT.

The DNA for the CDR3 is TGCAGCGTTTTGGTCCAGCCTGGTAATGAAAAACTGTTTTTT. Its translation is CSVLVQPGNEKLFF. The chain employs TRBV29-1 and TRBJ1-4; no reliable D call. Germline CDR1 SQVTM, CDR2 ANQGSEA. Trimming removed 5 bases from V and 4 bases from J, with 14 bases in between. The CDR3 has 14 residues.

This clone was observed a single time. In DNA, the CDR3 is TGTGCCTGGAGTCGACAGGGGGAGATCTCCTACAATGAGCAGTTCTTC. Amino acids: CAWSRQGEISYNEQFF. J is TRBJ2-1 and V is TRBV30; 9 nucleotides align to TRBD1. The CDR3 has 16 residues. V lost 2 bases, J lost 0 bases, and 5 bases stayed unmatched. CDR1 is GTSNPN, CDR2 SVGIG, per germline (reference sequence).

This chain connects TRBV2 to TRBJ2-3; D gene uncertain. Trimming took off 5 bases at V and 2 bases at J, with 8 bases between the two ends. The germline V gene has CDR1 SNHLY and CDR2 FYNNEI. The CDR3 extends over 13 amino acids. DNA for the CDR3: TGTGCCAGCAGTACGGAACTCACAGATACGCAGTATTTT. This sequence encodes CASSTELTDTQYF.

This chain uses TRBV5-6 with TRBJ2-5, with D unresolved. The V and J ends lost 1 base and 4 bases respectively, with 5 bases between them. The CDR3 consists of 12 residues. Germline V gene sequence: CDR1 SGHDT, CDR2 YYEEEE. The CDR3 sequence: CASSLLRETQYF. The CDR3 DNA follows: TGTGCCAGCAGCTTGCTTCGAGAGACCCAGTACTTC. Full variable domain (outside the CDR3, taken from reference TRBV5-6 and TRBJ2-5): DAGVTQSPTHLIKTRGQQVTLRCSPKSGHDTVSWYQQALGQGPQFIFQYYEEEERQRGNFPDRFSGHQFPNYSSELNVNALLLGDSALYLCASSLLRETQYFGPGTRLLVL.

This rearrangement joins TRBV9 to TRBJ1-2; weak D call: TRBD1 (5 bases). Germline V gene sequence: CDR1 SGDLS, CDR2 YYNGEE. V dropped 2 bases and J dropped 2 bases, with 13 bases sitting between them. The CDR3 is made up of 15 amino acids. This chain's CDR3 is CASSVRGSTNYGYTF. The CDR3 DNA is TGTGCCAGCAGCGTTCGGGGGTCTACGAACTATGGCTACACCTTC.

This chain joins TRBV27 and TRBJ2-3; perhaps TRBD1 as D (6 bases). V was clipped by 4 bases and J by 0 bases, with 11 bases between them. CDR1 and CDR2 from the germline V gene are MNHEY and SMNVEV (reference sequence). This CDR3 is built from 15 residues. The CDR3 loop reads CASSSLDRSTDTQYF. CDR3 bases: TGTGCCAGCAGTTCCCTAGACAGGAGCACAGATACGCAGTATTTT.

This clone was seen more than once but under ten times. The chain joins TRBV29-1 to TRBJ1-5; TRBD1 matches at 8 bases. The CDR3 is 15 residues long. Germline values: CDR1 SQVTM, CDR2 ANQGSEA. V lost 5 bases to trimming and J lost 4 bases; unmatched junction nucleotides: 10. In nucleotides, the CDR3 is TGCAGCGTTTGCCATGGGACAGGAATTAATCAGCCCCAGCATTTT. It is translated as CSVCHGTGINQPQHF.

This clone turned up a few times. J is TRBJ2-2 and V is TRBV9; D uncertain. Trimming left V 1 base short and J 2 bases short, with 9 bases between. The germline gives CDR1 SGDLS, CDR2 YYNGEE. The CDR3 sequence is 15 residues long. In DNA, the CDR3 is TGTGCCAGCAGCGTATCTGGCGTAAACACCGGGGAGCTGTTTTTT. This sequence encodes CASSVSGVNTGELFF.

This clone was counted between two and nine times. The chain uses TRBV29-1 and TRBJ1-3, with no clear D. This CDR3 is 13 amino acids long. V was shortened by 0 bases and J by 8 bases, with 11 bases between the two germline ends. Germline CDR1 and CDR2: SQVTM and ANQGSEA. The CDR3 coding sequence is TGCAGCGTTGAAGAGGGCGCAGGCGACACCATATATTTT. Translating it yields CSVEEGAGDTIYF.

The chain links TRBV6-5 to TRBJ1-2, with D perhaps matching TRBD1 (5 bases). Germline loops: CDR1 MNHEY, CDR2 SVGAGI. V lost 6 bases to trimming and J lost 0 bases, with 8 bases between them. CDR3 length: 13 residues. CDR3 nucleotide sequence: TGTGCCAGCAGGACGACAGCTAACTATGGCTACACCTTC. Translation: CASRTTANYGYTF.

V usage is TRBV4-2 and J usage is TRBJ2-1, with a weak D call TRBD1 (5 bases). V lost 0 bases and J lost 9, with 6 bases in between. The CDR3 has 12 residues. The germline gives CDR1 LGHNA, CDR2 YNFKEQ. The CDR3 loop is CASSQDRGEQFF. CDR3 bases: TGTGCCAGCAGCCAAGATAGGGGTGAGCAGTTCTTC.

This clone was recorded many times. V is TRBV2 and J is TRBJ2-2; 8 nucleotides match TRBD2. J was trimmed by 5 bases and V by 6 bases; bases with no gene match: 8. This CDR3 has 15 amino acids. The germline V gene encodes CDR1 SNHLY and CDR2 FYNNEI. CDR3 in DNA: TGTGCCAGCAGCGACAGCGGGAGTAAGACCGGGGAGCTGTTTTTT. Translation: CASSDSGSKTGELFF.

Note on this clone: Its ends do not fully match the called genes, so a read error is possible. J is TRBJ1-6 and V is TRBV10-2, with 8 bases that match TRBD1. Looked up from germline, CDR1 is WSHSY and CDR2 is SAAADI. This CDR3 contains 11 residues. The CDR3 region is CASSGGTGVLF. For the CDR3, the DNA is TGCGCCAGCAGTGGGGGGACAGGCGTCCTTTTT.

This clone was picked up a small number of times. V gene TRBV5-5 combines with J gene TRBJ2-7; D ambiguous. The V gene's germline CDR1 is SGHKS and CDR2 YYEKEE (reference sequence). The germline V and J ends were trimmed by 0 bases and 6 bases, with 10 bases remaining between them. The CDR3 loop spans 13 amino acids. CDR3: CASSLVPTGEQYF. CDR3 coding DNA: TGTGCCAGCAGCTTGGTACCAACGGGCGAGCAGTACTTC. The whole variable domain, remainder taken from reference TRBV5-5 and TRBJ2-7, is DAGVTQSPTHLIKTRGQQVTLRCSPISGHKSVSWYQQVLGQGPQFIFQYYEKEERGRGNFPDRFSARQFPNYSSELNVNALLLGDSALYLCASSLVPTGEQYFGPGTRLTVT.

The chain is built from TRBV5-1 and TRBJ2-3; 7 nucleotides match TRBD1. Germline V gives CDR1 SGHRS, CDR2 YFSETQ. The length of the CDR3 is 15 residues. With V trimmed by 8 bases and J by 5 bases, 14 bases remained unmatched. Here the CDR3 DNA reads TGCGCCAGTAAAATAATCGGACAGGAGGAAGATACGCAGTATTTT. Its translation is CASKIIGQEEDTQYF.